These T cell receptor beta chains were read from a single sample in a study of blood T cell repertoires in COVID-19. Libraries were prepared by immunoSEQ multiplex PCR; TCRdb keeps only in-frame clonotypes and omits some of them. The sample consists of 250,000 or so clones, around four fifths of them appearing once. The sequencing sample was made of peripheral blood. All receptors derive from a man over 45 with acute or convalescent COVID-19. The CDR3 runs from the conserved cysteine through the conserved F or W. The D gene is left open where the match is weak. The listing skips clone size in some rows; elsewhere it reads once, few, many or a size class.

TGTGCCAGCCCCAACGAAGACCTCACCAGGGGGCTGAGAACCGGGGAGCTGTTTTTT	CASPNEDLTRGLRTGELFF	TRBJ2-2	TRBD1	many	TRBV7-9
TGTGCCAGCAGCACACTAGCGGGAGGGCCTATTGAGCAGTTCTTC	CASSTLAGGPIEQFF	TRBJ2-1	TRBD2	once	TRBV7-9
TGTGCCACCAGCAGAGATAGGAGGTCCCTTGGGACTGAAGCTTTCTTT	CATSRDRRSLGTEAFF	TRBJ1-1	.	.	TRBV15
TGTGCCAGCAGCTTGGAGCCGGGGACCTACGAGCAGTACTTC	CASSLEPGTYEQYF	TRBJ2-7	.	once	TRBV5-8
TGTGCCAGCAGCCAAACTTCCTCGGGCTACACCTTC	CASSQTSSGYTF	TRBJ1-2	.	.	TRBV3-1/TRBV3-2
TGTGCCAGCAGGCTACTAGCGGACACCGGGGAGCTGTTTTTT	CASRLLADTGELFF	TRBJ2-2	TRBD2	.	TRBV6-6
TGTGCCAGCAACCCTCAACGGACTAGCGGACTGTATTTT	CASNPQRTSGLYF	TRBJ2-3	TRBD2	.	TRBV28
TGTGCCAGCAGTTCCGGACAGGGGGTGCCAACGACTGAAGCTTTCTTT	CASSSGQGVPTTEAFF	TRBJ1-1	TRBD1	.	TRBV28
TGTGCCAGCAGCGGGGACAGGGGGCCTTATGGCTACACCTTC	CASSGDRGPYGYTF	TRBJ1-2	TRBD1	once	TRBV2
TGTGCTAGCAGCCCCCTAGGGAGGACAGAGACCCAGTACTTC	CASSPLGRTETQYF	TRBJ2-5	.	.	TRBV7-7
TGTGCCTGGAGTGCAGGGGATAATTCACCCCTCCACTTT	CAWSAGDNSPLHF	TRBJ1-6	.	.	TRBV30